The 21 T cell receptor beta chains reported below all come from one sample, sequenced in a study of blood T cell dynamics during melanoma immunotherapy. Only in-frame clones appear in the TCRdb table, and some are missing; sequencing was by immunoSEQ multiplex PCR. The profile shows about 6,700 clones, roughly 88% of them singletons. Regarding time point: pre-treatment baseline. The sequencing here drew on blood, taken from a patient treated with checkpoint blockade. The receptors were sampled from a human donor with melanoma. Some clones in this sample may be carry-over from other donors' samples.

V and J are TRBV18 and TRBJ2-7; 9 bases map to TRBD1. Germline lookup yields CDR1 KGHSH and CDR2 LQKENI. This CDR3 region has 14 residues. Trimming removed 6 bases from V and 0 bases from J; junction bases left unmatched: 3. In DNA form, the CDR3 reads TGTGCCAGCTCCTTGGGACAGGGCTCCTACGAGCAGTACTTC. Its protein product is CASSLGQGSYEQYF.

This clone was observed a handful of times. V and J are TRBV4-1 and TRBJ1-2; TRBD1 matches at 9 bases. Germline lookup yields CDR1 MGHRA and CDR2 YSYEKL. V lost 4 bases and J lost 0; bases outside the gene matches: 3. The CDR3 contains 15 residues. The CDR3 spells CASSPGQGTNYGYTF. CDR3 coding DNA: TGCGCCAGCAGCCCAGGACAGGGGACTAACTATGGCTACACCTTC.

This clone was observed a single time. The chain combines TRBV2 with TRBJ1-3; D is unclear. The CDR3 totals 13 residues. V lost 3 bases and J lost 5, with 8 bases in between. CDR1 and CDR2 (germline): SNHLY, FYNNEI. CDR3 amino acids: CASSDSGRNTIYF. The CDR3 DNA is TGTGCCAGCAGTGATAGCGGAAGAAACACCATATATTTT.

The chain uses TRBV6-5 and TRBJ2-2, with 7 nucleotides matching TRBD1. The CDR3 is 12 amino acids. The junction had 3 bases not matched to a gene; V was cut back by 6 bases and J by 8 bases. CDR1 is MNHEY and CDR2 is SVGAGI in the germline V gene. CDR3 region: CASSPQGGELFF. The DNA of the CDR3 is TGTGCCAGCAGCCCACAGGGGGGGGAGCTGTTTTTT.

The rearrangement joins TRBV30 to TRBJ2-2; TRBD1 matches at 8 bases. The V segment lost 3 bases and the J segment 1 base; nucleotides outside the gene matches: 4. This CDR3 is 15 amino acids long. CDR1 is GTSNPN and CDR2 is SVGIG in the germline V gene (reference sequence). CDR3 DNA sequence: TGTGCCTGGAGCCTAGGACAGGGGAACACCGGGGAGCTGTTTTTT. Protein: CAWSLGQGNTGELFF. Combining the CDR3 with reference TRBV30 and TRBJ2-2 gives the whole variable domain SQTIHQWPATLVQPVGSPLSLECTVEGTSNPNLYWYRQAAGRGLQLLFYSVGIGQISSEVPQNLSASRPQDRQFILSSKKLLLSDSGFYLCAWSLGQGNTGELFFGEGSRLTVL.

The genes are TRBV5-5 and TRBJ2-1; a weak D match, TRBD2 (5 bases). Trimming took 1 base from V and 10 from J, leaving 12 bases between them. There are 13 residues in the CDR3. Germline values: CDR1 SGHKS, CDR2 YYEKEE (reference sequence). Here the CDR3 DNA reads TGTGCCAGCAGCTTGCCTAGCCTTAGGGAGCAGTTCTTC. Protein product: CASSLPSLREQFF.

V is TRBV2 and J is TRBJ1-3; TRBD1 is a possible D gene (5 bases). Trimming cost V 6 bases and J 0 bases, with 15 bases left between them. The CDR3 contains 16 residues. Germline-derived CDR1 and CDR2 are SNHLY and FYNNEI. CDR3 amino acids: CASSEQGTLSGNTIYF. In nucleotides, the CDR3 is TGTGCCAGCAGCGAGCAGGGTACCCTCTCTGGAAACACCATATATTTT.

This sequence joins TRBV9 and TRBJ1-2, with D uncertain. The CDR3 is 15 amino acids. Trimming pared 0 bases from V and 1 base from J, leaving 10 bases between. Germline loops: CDR1 SGDLS, CDR2 YYNGEE. The CDR3 bases are TGTGCCAGCAGCGTAGGGGGTCAGAATAACTATGGCTACACCTTC. This encodes CASSVGGQNNYGYTF.

The rearrangement joins TRBV2 to TRBJ1-1; no reliable D call. Germline V CDR1 and CDR2: SNHLY, FYNNEI. Between the trimmed V and J ends, which lost 6 bases and 2 bases, there was a span of 16 bases. The CDR3 length is 15 residues. The CDR3 DNA is TGTGCCAGCAGGCGGTCCGCGGCAGCCAACACTGAAGCTTTCTTT. This translates into CASRRSAAANTEAFF.

V gene TRBV4-1 combines with J gene TRBJ2-3; a weak D match, TRBD2 (5 bases). Germline V CDR1 and CDR2: MGHRA, YSYEKL. V was trimmed by 1 base and J by 3 bases, leaving 29 bases between them. This CDR3 is built from 21 residues. CDR3 loop: CASSQGAAESSSSVITDTQYF. CDR3 coding DNA: TGCGCCAGCAGCCAAGGAGCAGCAGAGTCTAGCAGCTCGGTTATAACAGATACGCAGTATTTT.

This chain uses TRBV5-1 with TRBJ2-6; the D is unclear. V was shortened by 0 bases and J by 0 bases, with 7 bases between the two germline ends. The CDR3 contains 16 residues. The germline V gene has CDR1 SGHRS and CDR2 YFSETQ. CDR3 nucleotide sequence: TGCGCCAGCAGCTTGGAGGGTAACTCTGGGGCCAACGTCCTGACTTTC. The encoded protein is CASSLEGNSGANVLTF.

This clone was seen only a few times. The rearrangement uses TRBV2 and TRBJ1-2; no definite D call. Between the trimmed V and J ends, which lost 7 bases and 0 bases, there was a span of 6 bases. Germline lookup yields CDR1 SNHLY and CDR2 FYNNEI. The CDR3 sequence is 12 residues long. CDR3 coding DNA: TGTGCCAGCAATCAGGCTAACTATGGCTACACCTTC. It translates to CASNQANYGYTF.

V gene TRBV7-2 combines with J gene TRBJ2-1; D uncertain. Per germline, CDR1 SGHTA and CDR2 FQGNSA. V lost 6 bases and J 10 bases, leaving 19 bases between the germline ends. The CDR3 runs to 14 residues. This CDR3 reads CASSAGRSVGEQFF. The DNA of the CDR3 is TGTGCCAGCAGTGCAGGACGGAGCGTGGGGGAGCAGTTCTTC.

V is TRBV10-1 and J is TRBJ2-1; D is unclear. The germline CDR1 and CDR2 sequences are WNHNN and SYGVQD (reference sequence). V lost 2 bases and J lost 2, with 7 bases in between. This CDR3 is 14 amino acids long. CDR3 sequence: CASSEKRTYNEQFF. The CDR3 bases are TGCGCCAGCAGTGAGAAGCGTACCTACAATGAGCAGTTCTTC.

The chain recombines TRBV11-2 with TRBJ1-2; 8 bases are a match to TRBD1. CDR3 size: 16 residues. V shed 5 bases and J 7 bases; nucleotides not matched to a gene: 15. Germline CDR1 and CDR2: SGHAT and FQNNGV. CDR3 in DNA: TGTGCCAGCAGCCATAGGACAGGGCCGCCTTCGGGTGGCTACACCTTC. As protein: CASSHRTGPPSGGYTF.

This clone was detected only once. Mismatch with germline at one junction end may stem from a read error. The CDR3 sequence is CASSPDVGQANF. DNA for the CDR3: TGTGCCAGCAGTCCCGATGTGGGACAGGCTAACTTC. This chain uses TRBV2 with TRBJ2-7; the match to TRBD1 covers 8 bases. Germline CDR1 reads SNHLY; CDR2 reads FYNNEI. CDR3 length: 12 amino acids.

The genes are TRBV6-5 and TRBJ2-1; 9 bases are shared with TRBD2. CDR1 MNHEY and CDR2 SVGAGI come from the germline V gene. The V gene end was trimmed by 0 bases and the J gene end by 5 bases; junction bases not matched to a gene: 5. The CDR3 is 16 amino acids. As DNA, the CDR3 is TGTGCCAGCAGTTACTCGGGGACTAGCAGGCACAATGAGCAGTTCTTC. Residues: CASSYSGTSRHNEQFF.

J is TRBJ1-5 and V is TRBV10-2; D not certain. Germline CDR1 and CDR2: WSHSY and SAAADI. The CDR3 has 13 residues. V gave up 7 bases and J gave up 4 bases, with 11 bases separating them. CDR3 loop: CASKETTNQPQHF. The CDR3 nucleotides are TGCGCCAGCAAAGAGACAACGAATCAGCCCCAGCATTTT.

The table lists this clone with a few counts. The chain recombines TRBV29-1 with TRBJ2-1, with 7 bases that match TRBD1. Per germline, CDR1 SQVTM and CDR2 ANQGSEA. This CDR3 is built from 12 residues. J was trimmed by 6 bases and V by 6 bases; bases with no gene match: 5. The CDR3 DNA follows: TGCAGCGTCACAGGGGTAGTCAATGAGCAGTTCTTC. It encodes CSVTGVVNEQFF.

This clone has only one observation. CDR3 sequence (DNA): TGTGCCAGCAGTTCCCCCCTACTAGAGGGTGGAGAGACCCAGTACTTC. It translates to CASSSPLLEGGETQYF. V and J are TRBV6-4 and TRBJ2-5, with D maybe TRBD2 (5 bases). Germline lookup yields CDR1 MRHNA and CDR2 SNTAGT. V lost 5 bases and J 4 bases, leaving 20 bases between the germline ends. The CDR3 loop spans 16 amino acids.

The J gene is TRBJ2-7, the V gene TRBV27, with D hard to call. V was shortened by 2 bases and J by 2 bases, with 7 bases between the two germline ends. The CDR3 spans 13 residues. The germline V gene encodes CDR1 MNHEY and CDR2 SMNVEV (reference sequence). CDR3 nucleotide sequence: TGTGCCAGCAGTTTAGCGGACGCCTACGAGCAGTACTTC. It codes for CASSLADAYEQYF.